This T cell receptor beta chain comes out of a study of control samples from healthy donors and cancer patients. Sequenced by immunoSEQ multiplex PCR; TCRdb stores in-frame clones only, minus some. The data hold approximately 50,000 clones, with more than 90% observed a single time. The germline V gene encodes CDR1 LGHDT and CDR2 YNNKEL (reference sequence). The CDR3 is 14 residues long. Trimming removed 0 bases from V and 2 bases from J, with 8 bases in between. The origin of this receptor is a man under 40 with colorectal cancer. The chain couples TRBV3-1 (or the pseudogene TRBV3-2) to TRBJ2-7; D is ambiguous. Sequencing was done on a sample of PBMCs. The CDR3 here is CASSQDHGAYEQYF. The CDR3 DNA is TGTGCCAGCAGCCAAGATCATGGGGCCTACGAGCAGTACTTC.